The present T cell receptor (beta chain) was sequenced within a study of preoperative IRX-2 immunotherapy in early breast cancer. Germline V gene lookup returns CDR1 SGHNT and CDR2 YENEEA. Deletions cut 5 bases from V and 0 bases from J, with 11 bases between. The CDR3 covers 15 residues. Sequencing was performed with immunoSEQ multiplex PCR; in TCRdb, only in-frame clones are kept and a portion is missing. The data show about 33,000 clones, roughly 91% seen once. As for treatment: preoperative locoregional IRX-2 cytokine immunotherapy. This phase Ib study tested locoregional IRX-2 cytokine immunotherapy given before surgery.

The TCR sequence derives from a human donor with breast cancer. The chain joins TRBV11-3 to TRBJ1-3; D gene uncertain. Sequenced material: tumor tissue, taken after IRX-2 immunotherapy. The CDR3 DNA reads TGTGCCAGCAGCGCCGACGGTTCCTCTGGAAACACCATATATTTT. The encoded protein is CASSADGSSGNTIYF.